The 12 T cell receptor beta chains presented below share a single source sample, sequenced in a study of cytomegalovirus exposure and HLA in healthy donors. Vbeta (60) and Jbeta (13) primers were used in the PCR. Some clones are missing from TCRdb's copy, which holds only in-frame ones; the method was immunoSEQ multiplex PCR. The data contain about 200,000 clones, under 90% of them singletons. The specimen was PBMCs. The receptors originated from a boy between 2 and 10 years old in good health and CMV-seronegative.

This clone was seen a handful of times. The CDR3 DNA reads as TGTGCCAGCAGTTTAGGGGGGGGCTATGGCTACACCTTC. It yields the protein CASSLGGGYGYTF. This chain joins TRBV27 and TRBJ1-2; maybe TRBD1 (5 bases). Germline V gene data show CDR1 as MNHEY and CDR2 as SMNVEV (reference sequence). The CDR3 extends over 13 amino acids. Trimming took 2 bases from V and 4 from J, leaving 8 bases between them.

The chain uses TRBV29-1 and TRBJ2-3, with 7 bases that match TRBD1. The CDR3 spans 14 residues. Germline V gives CDR1 SQVTM, CDR2 ANQGSEA. The V segment lost 7 bases and the J segment 1 base; nucleotides outside the gene matches: 8. The CDR3 sequence: CSASPTGRTDTQYF. CDR3 bases: TGCAGCGCCTCTCCGACAGGGCGCACAGATACGCAGTATTTT.

The chain couples TRBV7-3 to TRBJ2-3; D may be TRBD2 (6 bases). The ends were cut back, 4 bases at V and 2 bases at J, with 10 bases in the middle. This CDR3 is 14 amino acids long. Germline CDR1 is SGHTA and CDR2 is FQGTGA. The CDR3 DNA sequence: TGTGCCAGCAGCTGGAGGGGCCCCACAGATACGCAGTATTTT. It is translated as CASSWRGPTDTQYF.

V and J are TRBV9 and TRBJ1-3; 7 bases agree with TRBD1. V gave up 4 bases and J gave up 0 bases; unmatched junction bases: 10. Germline V CDR1 and CDR2: SGDLS, YYNGEE. The CDR3 loop spans 17 amino acids. The CDR3 region is CASSLRQGTLSGNTIYF. The CDR3 DNA follows: TGTGCCAGCAGCCTACGACAGGGTACTCTCTCTGGAAACACCATATATTTT.

The chain joins TRBV6-1 to TRBJ2-1; D unclear. The CDR3 extends over 15 amino acids. The ends were cut back, 4 bases at V and 0 bases at J, with 10 bases in the middle. Per germline, CDR1 MNHNS and CDR2 SASEGT. CDR3 loop: CASSVKLFSYNEQFF. CDR3 in DNA: TGTGCCAGCAGTGTAAAACTCTTCTCCTACAATGAGCAGTTCTTC.

This clone was detected only a few times. V usage is TRBV6-5 and J usage is TRBJ2-7, with 7 bases fitting TRBD1. Trimming removed 5 bases from V and 2 bases from J; junction bases left unmatched: 6. The V gene's germline CDR1 is MNHEY and CDR2 SVGAGI. The CDR3 runs 14 residues. CDR3 bases: TGTGCCAGCAGTCCGGGGACAGACACCTACGAGCAGTACTTC. Residues: CASSPGTDTYEQYF.

The gene calls are TRBV7-2 and TRBJ2-3, with 8 positions matching TRBD2. CDR3 length: 16 amino acids. Germline CDR1 SGHTA, CDR2 FQGNSA. Trimming cost V 2 bases and J 2 bases; bases outside gene matches: 6. CDR3 sequence reads: CASSLLGGGNTDTQYF. The DNA for the CDR3 is TGTGCCAGCAGCTTACTTGGCGGGGGGAACACAGATACGCAGTATTTT.

This rearrangement joins TRBV5-4 to TRBJ1-2; 7 bases line up with TRBD1. The germline V gene has CDR1 SGHNT and CDR2 YYREEE (reference sequence). The CDR3 is made up of 17 amino acids. After removal of 3 bases from V and 1 base from J, the junction contained 12 bases not matched to a gene. The CDR3 coding sequence is TGTGCCAGCAGCTCAAGCCGCATGGACAGGATTAACTATGGCTACACCTTC. Residues: CASSSSRMDRINYGYTF.

This chain joins TRBV7-2 and TRBJ2-7; TRBD2 matches at 10 bases. The CDR3 has 17 amino acids. Losses at the gene ends were 3 bases for V and 2 bases for J; bases not matched to a gene: 10. From germline, CDR1 is SGHTA and CDR2 FQGNSA. The CDR3 DNA reads as TGTGCCAGCAGCTTTGGCTCCGGGACTAGCGTACCCTACGAGCAGTACTTC. This translates into CASSFGSGTSVPYEQYF.

The rearrangement uses TRBV7-2 and TRBJ2-1; 12 positions match TRBD2. The CDR3 totals 15 residues. Germline CDR1 reads SGHTA; CDR2 reads FQGNSA. The V gene end was trimmed by 5 bases and the J gene end by 2 bases; junction bases not matched to a gene: 1. CDR3 in amino acids: CASSPSGGAYNEQFF. CDR3 DNA: TGTGCCAGCAGCCCTAGCGGGGGGGCCTACAATGAGCAGTTCTTC.

The chain links TRBV2 to TRBJ2-7; TRBD2 matches 10 bases. Germline trimming cut 3 bases from V and 3 bases from J; bases unmatched to any gene: 2. This CDR3 is built from 14 residues. Germline CDR1 SNHLY, CDR2 FYNNEI. CDR3 region: CASSDSSGGYEQYF. In nucleotides, the CDR3 is TGTGCCAGCAGTGATTCTAGCGGGGGCTACGAGCAGTACTTC. The entire variable domain, with the rest obtained from reference TRBV2 and TRBJ2-7, is as follows: EPEVTQTPSHQVTQMGQEVILRCVPISNHLYFYWYRQILGQKVEFLVSFYNNEISEKSEIFDDQFSVERPDGSNFTLKIRSTKLEDSAMYFCASSDSSGGYEQYFGPGTRLTVT.

J is TRBJ2-5 and V is TRBV4-1; no definite D call. CDR3 size: 13 residues. Trimming removed 0 bases from V and 5 bases from J, with 7 bases in between. CDR1 MGHRA and CDR2 YSYEKL come from the germline V gene. CDR3 DNA sequence: TGCGCCAGCAGCCAAGAACTCACCGAGACCCAGTACTTC. This sequence encodes CASSQELTETQYF.